This note documents a single TCR beta chain sequence. What it binds is not known. This entry comes from a study of immune evolution from preneoplasia to lung adenocarcinoma. Study results and caveats: KRAS-mutant nodules had the highest T cell clonality.

Here immunoSEQ multiplex PCR was the method, and the copy in TCRdb shows in-frame clones only, minus some. The sample consists of some 9,000 clones, over 75% of them appearing once. The germline gives CDR1 MNHNS, CDR2 SASEGT. This CDR3 has 16 amino acids. V was trimmed by 4 bases and J by 0 bases, leaving 16 bases between them. This clonotype originated in a person aged 70 to 85 with lung adenocarcinoma. The sample comprised FFPE lung adenocarcinoma in situ tissue. This chain connects TRBV6-1 to TRBJ2-7; D gene unclear. Here the CDR3 reads CASSVSSSTNSYEQYF. The CDR3 nucleotides read TGTGCCAGCAGTGTTAGTTCCAGTACCAACTCCTACGAGCAGTACTTC.